These 20 T cell receptor beta chains were all obtained from the same sample, sequenced in a study of blood T cell repertoires in COVID-19. Some clones are missing from TCRdb's copy, which holds only in-frame ones; the method was immunoSEQ multiplex PCR. The table lists about 310,000 clones, approximately 87% of them singletons, with approximately 7.8% in the top ten. Sequences were obtained from peripheral blood. The origin of the receptors is a woman between 50 and 59 years old who had recovered from COVID-19.

This clone was detected a few times. This chain joins TRBV29-1 and TRBJ2-3; 7 bases agree with TRBD1. V dropped 4 bases and J dropped 4; count of bases not matched to a gene: 5. The CDR3 runs 13 residues. Germline CDR1 reads SQVTM; CDR2 reads ANQGSEA. For the CDR3, the DNA is TGCAGCGTTGGGGGACAGTCCTCAGATACGCAGTATTTT. As protein: CSVGGQSSDTQYF.

V usage is TRBV5-4 and J usage is TRBJ2-4, with 8 bases that match TRBD2. V lost 0 bases, J lost 2 bases, and 1 base stayed unmatched. CDR3 length: 15 residues. From germline, CDR1 is SGHNT and CDR2 YYREEE (reference sequence). As DNA, the CDR3 is TGTGCCAGCAGCTTGGCGGGGGGGACCAAAAACATTCAGTACTTC. Translation: CASSLAGGTKNIQYF. The entire variable domain, with the rest obtained from reference TRBV5-4 and TRBJ2-4, is as follows: ETGVTQSPTHLIKTRGQQVTLRCSSQSGHNTVSWYQQALGQGPQFIFQYYREEENGRGNFPPRFSGLQFPNYSSELNVNALELDDSALYLCASSLAGGTKNIQYFGAGTRLSVL.

The chain uses TRBV6-4 and TRBJ1-3, with 11 bases lining up with TRBD1. Germline loops: CDR1 MRHNA, CDR2 SNTAGT. The ends lost 3 bases at V and 0 bases at J; junction bases unmatched: 4. The CDR3 spans 17 residues. The CDR3 protein is CASSDIGTGGSGNTIYF. The CDR3 DNA reads as TGTGCCAGCAGTGATATTGGGACAGGGGGCTCTGGAAACACCATATATTTT.

The CDR3 sequence: CAISDSLESTEAFF. CDR3 sequence (DNA): TGTGCCATCAGTGACTCATTAGAGTCTACTGAAGCTTTCTTT. The chain links TRBV10-3 to TRBJ1-1, with D hard to call. The CDR3 has 14 amino acids. Trimming left V 3 bases short and J 5 bases short, with 13 bases between. The germline CDR1 and CDR2 sequences are ENHRY and SYGVKD.

The chain recombines TRBV19 with TRBJ2-3, with a weak D call TRBD1 (5 bases). The CDR3 extends over 16 amino acids. The ends were cut back, 3 bases at V and 0 bases at J, with 13 bases in the middle. Germline V CDR1 and CDR2: LNHDA, SQIVND (reference sequence). The CDR3 DNA reads as TGTGCCAGTAGTATGAAAAGACAGTCTAGCACAGATACGCAGTATTTT. Translation: CASSMKRQSSTDTQYF.

The chain's CDR3 is CASSITESPLHF. CDR3 nucleotides: TGTGCCAGCAGTATAACGGAGTCACCCCTCCACTTT. The V gene is TRBV6-2 or TRBV6-3, the J gene TRBJ1-6; D gene uncertain. V lost 5 bases to trimming and J lost 10 bases, with 9 bases between them. The CDR3 runs to 12 residues. Germline CDR1 reads MNHEY; CDR2 reads SVGEGT.

The V gene is TRBV2, the J gene TRBJ2-3; no clear D gene. Germline CDR1 is SNHLY and CDR2 is FYNNEI. The length of the CDR3 is 13 residues. Between the trimmed V and J ends, which lost 0 bases and 5 bases, there was a span of 6 bases. DNA of the CDR3: TGTGCCAGCAGTGAAGCGTCCGTAGATACGCAGTATTTT. Its translation is CASSEASVDTQYF.

CDR3 DNA: TGTGCCAGCAGCCCCAGCCGGGTGAACACTGAAGCTTTCTTT. Its translation: CASSPSRVNTEAFF. This sequence joins TRBV7-9 and TRBJ1-1; D unclear. Trimming stripped 5 bases from V and 0 bases from J, with 10 bases between. Germline values: CDR1 SEHNR, CDR2 FQNEAQ (reference sequence). The CDR3 loop spans 14 amino acids.

This clone was found a few times. The CDR3 loop is CASSWTPGVRDPTGELFF. As DNA, the CDR3 is TGCGCCAGCAGCTGGACCCCCGGGGTCCGGGATCCCACCGGGGAGCTGTTTTTT. The rearrangement uses TRBV5-1 and TRBJ2-2; D is possibly TRBD2 (5 bases). The CDR3 extends over 18 amino acids. CDR1 is SGHRS and CDR2 is YFSETQ in the germline V gene. V shed 3 bases and J shed 4 bases, with 22 bases lying between them.

The genes are TRBV15 and TRBJ1-2; 7 bases are a match to TRBD1. Trimming removed 1 base from V and 8 bases from J; junction bases left unmatched: 10. Per germline, CDR1 LNHNV and CDR2 YYDKDF (reference sequence). The CDR3 runs to 15 residues. The CDR3 reads CATSRGQGSNEGYTF. CDR3 nucleotides: TGTGCCACCAGCAGAGGACAGGGAAGTAACGAGGGCTACACCTTC. The complete variable domain, with remaining parts taken from reference TRBV15 and TRBJ1-2, reads DAMVIQNPRYQVTQFGKPVTLSCSQTLNHNVMYWYQQKSSQAPKLLFHYYDKDFNNEADTPDNFQSRRPNTSFCFLDIRSPGLGDTAMYLCATSRGQGSNEGYTFGSGTRLTVV.

The chain carries TRBV7-8 and TRBJ1-1, with a weak D call TRBD1 (5 bases). The CDR3 spans 12 residues. The V end was cut by 5 bases, the J end by 8 bases, with 12 bases between. From germline, CDR1 is SGHVS and CDR2 FQNEAQ. This CDR3 reads CASSHPRAEAFF. CDR3 DNA sequence: TGTGCCAGCAGCCACCCCAGGGCGGAAGCTTTCTTT.

This clone has more than one count but fewer than ten. The rearrangement uses TRBV20-1 and TRBJ2-1, with D possibly being TRBD2 (6 bases). In germline, CDR1 is DFQATT, CDR2 SNEGSKA (reference sequence). This CDR3 has 15 amino acids. Deletions cut 3 bases from V and 6 bases from J, with 18 bases between. Written as DNA, the CDR3 is TGCAGTGCTAGTCCTCGCGGAGGGCGGGTCAATGAGCAGTTCTTC. Its protein is CSASPRGGRVNEQFF.

This clone was recorded at least ten times. The gene calls are TRBV11-3 and TRBJ1-1; 10 bases align to TRBD1. This CDR3 is 15 amino acids long. The trim removed 5 bases at V and 10 bases at J, leaving 13 bases unmatched. CDR1 SGHNT and CDR2 YENEEA come from the germline V gene. CDR3 sequence reads: CASSPGTGANVGAFF. CDR3 nucleotides: TGTGCCAGCAGCCCGGGGACAGGGGCGAATGTTGGAGCTTTCTTT.

The chain has TRBV5-1 and TRBJ2-4; TRBD1 matches 10 bases. The CDR3 is made up of 14 amino acids. Germline CDR1 and CDR2: SGHRS and YFSETQ. Trimming took 4 bases from V and 8 from J; bases not matched to a gene: 6. The CDR3 loop is CASSIGQGEDIQYF. For the CDR3, the DNA is TGCGCCAGCAGCATAGGACAGGGGGAGGACATTCAGTACTTC.

The chain carries TRBV28 and TRBJ2-7; 7 nucleotides align to TRBD1. Germline loops: CDR1 MDHEN, CDR2 SYDVKM. CDR3 length equals 14 residues. With V trimmed by 6 bases and J by 1 base, 6 bases remained unmatched. CDR3: CASSKPGQSYEQYF. CDR3 nucleotides: TGTGCCAGCAGCAAACCGGGACAGTCCTACGAGCAGTACTTC.

The V call is TRBV4-3, the J call TRBJ2-5; TRBD2 agrees at 9 bases. From germline, CDR1 is LGHNA and CDR2 YSLEER. The CDR3 is made up of 20 amino acids. V lost 0 bases, J lost 5 bases, and 19 bases stayed unmatched. The CDR3 nucleotides are TGCGCCAGCAGCCAAGAGGATGTGGGGCTGGGCCTAGCGGGATTTGAGACCCAGTACTTC. Its translation is CASSQEDVGLGLAGFETQYF.

The J gene is TRBJ2-2, the V gene TRBV9, with a tentative D call TRBD1 (6 bases). The CDR3 spans 16 residues. Germline CDR1 SGDLS, CDR2 YYNGEE. The V end lost 5 bases, the J end lost 0 bases, and 14 bases lay between the germline ends. Here the CDR3 reads CASSPVRGANTGELFF. Here the CDR3 DNA reads TGTGCCAGCAGTCCAGTCAGGGGTGCGAACACCGGGGAGCTGTTTTTT.

The chain links TRBV7-9 to TRBJ2-7, with a weak D call TRBD1 (6 bases). The germline V gene encodes CDR1 SEHNR and CDR2 FQNEAQ (reference sequence). The CDR3 loop spans 15 amino acids. The ends were cut back, 1 base at V and 5 bases at J, with 15 bases in the middle. The CDR3 nucleotides are TGTGCCAGCAGCTTAGTATCAGGGGCGTCCGACGAGCAGTACTTC. Protein: CASSLVSGASDEQYF.

This sequence joins TRBV27 and TRBJ2-2, with D possibly TRBD1 on 5 matching bases. In germline, CDR1 is MNHEY, CDR2 SMNVEV (reference sequence). CDR3 length: 13 residues. Trimming took off 7 bases at V and 4 bases at J, with 10 bases between the two ends. The CDR3 DNA follows: TGTGCCAGCAATAGGGGTAGCACCGGGGAGCTGTTTTTT. The encoded protein is CASNRGSTGELFF.

The chain uses TRBV2 and TRBJ2-1, with 11 bases aligning to TRBD2. This CDR3 region has 16 residues. After removal of 3 bases from V and 3 bases from J, the junction contained 4 bases not matched to a gene. Germline CDR1 SNHLY, CDR2 FYNNEI. In DNA form, the CDR3 reads TGTGCCAGCAGTGACATTCTAGCGGGAGGCTACAATGAGCAGTTCTTC. Protein sequence: CASSDILAGGYNEQFF.